This T cell receptor (beta chain) was documented in a study of control samples from healthy donors and cancer patients. The sample holds one count of this clone. Between the trimmed V and J ends, which lost 2 bases and 0 bases, there was a span of 8 bases. The germline gives CDR1 SNHLY, CDR2 FYNNEI. The CDR3 runs 15 residues. The method was immunoSEQ multiplex PCR; TCRdb's version includes in-frame clones alone and lacks a portion of them. The table lists 70,000 to 90,000 clones, about 93% of them singletons, with about 5% in the top ten. The receptor's source is a woman between 18 and 29 years old in good health. The chain carries TRBV2 and TRBJ1-3, with D unclear. The source material was blood. CDR3 coding DNA: TGTGCCAGCAGTGAACACAGCAGCTCTGGAAACACCATATATTTT. Translation: CASSEHSSSGNTIYF.